This TCR beta chain was profiled in a study of vaccination and CD4 T cells after COVID-19. As for this clonotype: Antigen: not known.

Treatment of the sample: approximately 10-day PBMC culture with coronavirus spike peptide pools or control peptides (ViraFEST assay). The authors isolated CD4+ T cells by negative selection after 10 days of culture. Sequencing of DNA taken from cultured CD4+ T cells relied on the Oncomine TCR Beta short-read assay. TCRdb called the PCR reads again in MiXCR, with one record for every CDR3 protein. Of 11,000 to 15,000 distinct CDR3 sequences in the sample, about 48% were seen once. The trim removed 7 bases at V and 4 bases at J, leaving 3 bases unmatched. The CDR3 sequence is 14 residues long. CDR1 and CDR2 (germline): SNHLY, FYNNEI.

This clonotype originated in a human donor who had recovered from COVID-19. This sequence joins TRBV2 and TRBJ1-5, with 11 bases aligning to TRBD1. Source: CD4+ T cells from blood, cultured in vitro, taken before SARS-CoV-2 vaccination. The chain's CDR3 is CASIRDRGNQPQHF. The CDR3 DNA follows: TGTGCCAGCATTAGGGACAGGGGGAATCAGCCCCAGCATTTT.